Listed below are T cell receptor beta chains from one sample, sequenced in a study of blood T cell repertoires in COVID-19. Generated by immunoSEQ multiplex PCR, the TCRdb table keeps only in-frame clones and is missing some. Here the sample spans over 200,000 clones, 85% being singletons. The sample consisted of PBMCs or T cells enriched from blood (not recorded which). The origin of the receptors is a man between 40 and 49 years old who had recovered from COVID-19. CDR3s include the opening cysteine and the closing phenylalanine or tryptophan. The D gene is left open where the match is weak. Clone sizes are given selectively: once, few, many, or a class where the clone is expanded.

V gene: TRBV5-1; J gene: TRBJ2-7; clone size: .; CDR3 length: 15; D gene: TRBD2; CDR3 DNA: TGCGCCAGCAGCTTGCTGGGGACTAGCGGCTACGAGCAGTACTTC; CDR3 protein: CASSLLGTSGYEQYF
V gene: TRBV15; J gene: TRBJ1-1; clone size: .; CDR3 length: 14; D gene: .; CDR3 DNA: TGTGCCACCAGTAGGGCAGGGGCGGCCACTGAAGCTTTCTTT; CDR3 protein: CATSRAGAATEAFF
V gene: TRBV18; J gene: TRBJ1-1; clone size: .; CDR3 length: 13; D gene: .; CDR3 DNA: TGTGCCAGCTCACCTATAGGACACGGTGAAGCTTTCTTT; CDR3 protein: CASSPIGHGEAFF
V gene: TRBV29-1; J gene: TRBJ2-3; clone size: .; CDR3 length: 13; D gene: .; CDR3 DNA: TGCAGCGTTGGGCGGCAGGGTGCCGATACGCAGTATTTT; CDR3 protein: CSVGRQGADTQYF
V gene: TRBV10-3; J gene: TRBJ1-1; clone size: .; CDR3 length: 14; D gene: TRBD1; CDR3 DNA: TGTGCCATCAGTGAAGGGACAGGGGACACTGAAGCTTTCTTT; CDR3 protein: CAISEGTGDTEAFF
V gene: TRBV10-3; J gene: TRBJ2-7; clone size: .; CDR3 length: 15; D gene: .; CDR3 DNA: TGTGCCATCAGTGACTCCGAGGGAAATGGCTACGAGCAGTACTTC; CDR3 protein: CAISDSEGNGYEQYF
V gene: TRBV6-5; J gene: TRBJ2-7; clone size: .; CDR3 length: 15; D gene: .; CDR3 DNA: TGTGCCAGCAGTTTCGAGCGGCCCCGCTCCTACGAGCAGTACTTC; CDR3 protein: CASSFERPRSYEQYF
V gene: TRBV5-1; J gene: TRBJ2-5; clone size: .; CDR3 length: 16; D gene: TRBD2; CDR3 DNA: TGCGCCAGCAGCTTAAATAGCGGGGGGAATCAAGAGACCCAGTACTTC; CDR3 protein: CASSLNSGGNQETQYF
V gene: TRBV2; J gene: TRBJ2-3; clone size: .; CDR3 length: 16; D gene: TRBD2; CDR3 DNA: TGTGCCAGCAGGGTTGGACTAGCGGGAGGGTCAGATACGCAGTATTTT; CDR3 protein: CASRVGLAGGSDTQYF
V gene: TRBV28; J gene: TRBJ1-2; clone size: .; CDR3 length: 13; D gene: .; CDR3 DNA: TGTGCCAGCAGTTTATGGAGGACAGAGGGCTACACCTTC; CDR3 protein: CASSLWRTEGYTF
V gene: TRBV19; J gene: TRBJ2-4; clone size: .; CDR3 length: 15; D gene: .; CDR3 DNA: TGTGCCAGTAGGAGCGGGCGGCTAGCCAAAAACATTCAGTACTTC; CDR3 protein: CASRSGRLAKNIQYF
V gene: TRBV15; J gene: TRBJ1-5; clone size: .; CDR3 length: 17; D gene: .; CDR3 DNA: TGTGCCACCAGCAGAGATCTATTAGGGGATAGCAATCAGCCCCAGCATTTT; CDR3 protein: CATSRDLLGDSNQPQHF
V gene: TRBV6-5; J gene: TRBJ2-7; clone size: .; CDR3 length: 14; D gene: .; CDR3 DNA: TGTGCCAGCACTATAGCGGCCTTATTCGACGAGCAGTACTTC; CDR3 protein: CASTIAALFDEQYF
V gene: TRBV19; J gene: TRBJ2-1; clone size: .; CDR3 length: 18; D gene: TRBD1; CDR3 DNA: TGTGCCAGTAGTATCTACAACAGGGGGCTTAGCTCCTACAATGAGCAGTTCTTC; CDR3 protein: CASSIYNRGLSSYNEQFF
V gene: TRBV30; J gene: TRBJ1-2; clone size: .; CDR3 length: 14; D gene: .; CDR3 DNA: TGTGCCTGGAGTGTACAGGGCTTCAACTATGGCTACACCTTC; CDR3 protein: CAWSVQGFNYGYTF
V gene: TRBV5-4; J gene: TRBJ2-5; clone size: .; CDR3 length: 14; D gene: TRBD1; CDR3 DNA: TGTGCCAGCAGCTTGAACAGGGGGATTGAGACCCAGTACTTC; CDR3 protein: CASSLNRGIETQYF
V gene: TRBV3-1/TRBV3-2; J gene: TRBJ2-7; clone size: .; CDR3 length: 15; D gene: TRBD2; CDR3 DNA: TGTGCCAGCAGACTTGGGGTCGGGAGGAGCCACGAGCAGTACTTC; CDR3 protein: CASRLGVGRSHEQYF
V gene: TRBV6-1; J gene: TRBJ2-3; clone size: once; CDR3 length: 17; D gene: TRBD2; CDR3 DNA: TGTGCCAGCAGTGAAGCTTTAGCGGGAGGCAACACAGATACGCAGTATTTT; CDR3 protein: CASSEALAGGNTDTQYF
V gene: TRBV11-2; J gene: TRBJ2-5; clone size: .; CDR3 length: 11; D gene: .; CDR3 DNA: TGTGCCAGCAGCTTAGGAGGGACCCAGTACTTC; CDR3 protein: CASSLGGTQYF
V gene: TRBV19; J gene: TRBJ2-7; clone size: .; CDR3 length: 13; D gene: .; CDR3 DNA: TGTGCCAGTAGTAGCAGGGGCTCAGCCGAGCAGTACTTC; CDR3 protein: CASSSRGSAEQYF
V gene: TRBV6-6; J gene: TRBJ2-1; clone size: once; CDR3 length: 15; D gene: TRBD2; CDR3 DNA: TGTGCCAGCCGAAGCGGGAGGGCCAGATTAAATGAGCAGTTCTTC; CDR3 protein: CASRSGRARLNEQFF
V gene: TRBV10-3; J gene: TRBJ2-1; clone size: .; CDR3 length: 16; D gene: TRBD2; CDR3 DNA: TGTGCCATCAGTACTAGCGGGAGATTGGAAGTCGATGAGCAGTTCTTC; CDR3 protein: CAISTSGRLEVDEQFF
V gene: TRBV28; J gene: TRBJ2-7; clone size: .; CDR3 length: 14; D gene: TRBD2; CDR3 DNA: TGTGCCAGCAGTCCAGCGGGAGGGATCGACGAGCAGTACTTC; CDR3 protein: CASSPAGGIDEQYF
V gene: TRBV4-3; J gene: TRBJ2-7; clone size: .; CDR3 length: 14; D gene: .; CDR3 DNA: TGCGCCAGCAGCCAAGAGGGGCTATTAGGCGAGCAGTACTTC; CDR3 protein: CASSQEGLLGEQYF
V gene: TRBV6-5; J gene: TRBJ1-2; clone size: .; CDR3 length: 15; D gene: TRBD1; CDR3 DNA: TGTGCCAGCACCCCCAGGGGGACAGGGGTTAATGGCTACACCTTC; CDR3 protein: CASTPRGTGVNGYTF
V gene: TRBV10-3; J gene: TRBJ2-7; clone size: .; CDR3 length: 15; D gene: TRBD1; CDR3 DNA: TGTGCCATCACCCCGCAGCCAGGGGGCGTTTACGAGCAGTACTTC; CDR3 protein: CAITPQPGGVYEQYF
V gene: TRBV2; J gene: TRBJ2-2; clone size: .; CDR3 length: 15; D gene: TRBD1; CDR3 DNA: TGTGCCAGCAGCTACACAGGGGTCGACACCGGGGAGCTGTTTTTT; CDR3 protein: CASSYTGVDTGELFF
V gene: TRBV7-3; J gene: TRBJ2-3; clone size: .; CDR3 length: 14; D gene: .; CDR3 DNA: TGTGCCAGCAGCTTAGCACTAGCAACGGATACGCAGTATTTT; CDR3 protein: CASSLALATDTQYF
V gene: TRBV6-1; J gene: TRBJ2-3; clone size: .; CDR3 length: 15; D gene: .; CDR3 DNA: TGTGCCAGCAGTGAACCGGGAGTCGGCACAGATACGCAGTATTTT; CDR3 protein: CASSEPGVGTDTQYF
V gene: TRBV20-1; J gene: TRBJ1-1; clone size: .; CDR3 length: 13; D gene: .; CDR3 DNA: TGCAGTGCTAGTAGGGGAAATAGGGCTGAAGCTTTCTTT; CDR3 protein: CSASRGNRAEAFF
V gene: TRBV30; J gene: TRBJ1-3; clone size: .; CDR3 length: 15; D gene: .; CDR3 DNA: TGTGCCTGGAGTGTAGGAGGAGGCTCTGGAAACACCATATATTTT; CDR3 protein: CAWSVGGGSGNTIYF
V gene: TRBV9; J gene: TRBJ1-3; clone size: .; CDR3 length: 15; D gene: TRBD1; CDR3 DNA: TGTGCCAGCAGCGCGACAGGGTACTCTGGAAACACCATATATTTT; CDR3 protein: CASSATGYSGNTIYF
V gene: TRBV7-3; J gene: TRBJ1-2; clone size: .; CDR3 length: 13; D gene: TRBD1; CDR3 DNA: TGTGCCAGCAAATTCCGACAGGGCTATGGCTACACCTTC; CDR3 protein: CASKFRQGYGYTF
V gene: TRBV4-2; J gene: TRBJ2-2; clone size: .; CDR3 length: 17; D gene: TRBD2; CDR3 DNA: TGTGCCAGCAGCCCTAACTTAGCGGGAGCTAGTGCCGGGGAGCTGTTTTTT; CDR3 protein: CASSPNLAGASAGELFF
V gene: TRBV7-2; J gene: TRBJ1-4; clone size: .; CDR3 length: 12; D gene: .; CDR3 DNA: TGTGCCAGCAGCTCCCCGAATGAAAAACTGTTTTTT; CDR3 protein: CASSSPNEKLFF
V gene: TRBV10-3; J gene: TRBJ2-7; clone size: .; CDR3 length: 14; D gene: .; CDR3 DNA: TGTGCCATCAGTTCAGACAGGAGCTCCTACGAGCAGTACTTC; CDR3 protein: CAISSDRSSYEQYF
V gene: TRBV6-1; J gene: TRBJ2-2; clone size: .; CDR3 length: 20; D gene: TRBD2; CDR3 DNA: TGTGCCAGCAGTGAAGCGCAGGTGTTTAGCGGGAGGGCCGGCACCGGGGAGCTGTTTTTT; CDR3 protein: CASSEAQVFSGRAGTGELFF
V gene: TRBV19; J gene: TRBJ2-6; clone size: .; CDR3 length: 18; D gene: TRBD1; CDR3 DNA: TGTGCCAGTAGTCTGACAGGGGGACCCAACTCTGGGGCCAACGTCCTGACTTTC; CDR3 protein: CASSLTGGPNSGANVLTF
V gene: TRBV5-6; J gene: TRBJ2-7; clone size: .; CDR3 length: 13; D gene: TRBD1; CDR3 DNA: TGTGCCAGCAGCTTGACAGGGGGCGGCGAGCAGTACTTC; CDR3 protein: CASSLTGGGEQYF
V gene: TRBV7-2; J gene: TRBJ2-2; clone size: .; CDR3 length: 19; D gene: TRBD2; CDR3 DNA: TGTGCCAGCAGCTTAGCGCGTCGGAGGGCGGGAGTTAACACCGGGGAGCTGTTTTTT; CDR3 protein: CASSLARRRAGVNTGELFF
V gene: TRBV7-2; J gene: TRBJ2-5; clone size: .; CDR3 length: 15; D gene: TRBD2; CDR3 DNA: TGTGCCAGCAGCTTAAGTGGGACTAGCGGAGAGACCCAGTACTTC; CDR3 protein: CASSLSGTSGETQYF
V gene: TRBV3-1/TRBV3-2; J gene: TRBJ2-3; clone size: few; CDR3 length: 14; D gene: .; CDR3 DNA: TGTGCCAGCAGACTAGGGACTTCGACAGATACGCAGTATTTT; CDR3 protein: CASRLGTSTDTQYF
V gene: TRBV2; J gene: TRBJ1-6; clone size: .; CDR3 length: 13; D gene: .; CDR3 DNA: TGTGCCAGCAGTGATGCGTATAATTCACCCCTCCACTTT; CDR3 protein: CASSDAYNSPLHF
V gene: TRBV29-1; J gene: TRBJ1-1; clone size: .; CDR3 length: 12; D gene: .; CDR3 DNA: TGCAGCGTCGGCACAGTTCTCACTGAAGCTTTCTTT; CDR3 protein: CSVGTVLTEAFF
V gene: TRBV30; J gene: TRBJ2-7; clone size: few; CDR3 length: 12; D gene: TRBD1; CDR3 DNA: TGTGCCTGGGGTTTCTACAGGGGTGAGCAGTACTTC; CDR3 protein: CAWGFYRGEQYF
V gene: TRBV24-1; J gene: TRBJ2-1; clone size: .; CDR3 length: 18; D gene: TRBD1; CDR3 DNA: TGTGCCACCAGTGCACACCCCGGACAGGGGGGTGCGGTGAATGAGCAGTTCTTC; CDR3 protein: CATSAHPGQGGAVNEQFF
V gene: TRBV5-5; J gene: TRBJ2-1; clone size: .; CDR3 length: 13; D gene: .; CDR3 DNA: TGTGCCAGCAGCTTGGCCGGAGTAATTGAGCAGTTCTTC; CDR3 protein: CASSLAGVIEQFF
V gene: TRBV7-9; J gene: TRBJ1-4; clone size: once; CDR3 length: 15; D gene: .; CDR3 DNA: TGTGCCAGCAGCCCGCAGGGGAGGGCTAATGAAAAACTGTTTTTT; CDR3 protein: CASSPQGRANEKLFF
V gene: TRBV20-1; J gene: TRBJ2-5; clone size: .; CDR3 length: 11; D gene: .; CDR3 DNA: TGCAGTGCTAGTGTTCACGGGACCCAGTACTTC; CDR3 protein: CSASVHGTQYF
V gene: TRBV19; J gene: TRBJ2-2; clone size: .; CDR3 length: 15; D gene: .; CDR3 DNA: TGTGCCAGTAGTACTCTCTTTTTAGGGGCGAAGGAGCTGTTTTTT; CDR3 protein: CASSTLFLGAKELFF
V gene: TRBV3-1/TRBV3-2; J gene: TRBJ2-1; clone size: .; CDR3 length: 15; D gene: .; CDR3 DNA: TGTGCCAGCAGCCAAGTCGATTCGGGAGTGGATGAGCAGTTCTTC; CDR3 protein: CASSQVDSGVDEQFF
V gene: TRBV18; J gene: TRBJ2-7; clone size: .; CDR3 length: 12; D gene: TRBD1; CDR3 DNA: TGTGCCAGCTCAGTCGGGACAGACGAGCAGTACTTC; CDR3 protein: CASSVGTDEQYF
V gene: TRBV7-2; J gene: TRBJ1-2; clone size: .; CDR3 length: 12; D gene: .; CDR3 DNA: TGTGCCAGCAGCTTGACAGGAAATGGCTACACCTTC; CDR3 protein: CASSLTGNGYTF
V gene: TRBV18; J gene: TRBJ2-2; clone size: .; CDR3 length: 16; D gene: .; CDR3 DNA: TGTGCCAGCTCACCACCGAAGCAGGGGGGCATCGGGGAGCTGTTTTTT; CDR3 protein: CASSPPKQGGIGELFF
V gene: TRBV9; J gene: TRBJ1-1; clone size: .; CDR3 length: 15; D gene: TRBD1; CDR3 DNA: TGTGCCAGCAGCTCATCACCGGGACAGGGGGCGAAAGCTTTCTTT; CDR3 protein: CASSSSPGQGAKAFF
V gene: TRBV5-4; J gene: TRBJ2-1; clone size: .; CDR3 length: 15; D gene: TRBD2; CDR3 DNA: TGTGCCAGCAGCTTGGGACTAGCGGAAAACAATGAGCAGTTCTTC; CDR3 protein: CASSLGLAENNEQFF
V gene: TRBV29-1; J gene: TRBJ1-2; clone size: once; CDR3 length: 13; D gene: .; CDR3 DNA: TGCAGCGTTGAATATACAGGGTCGGATGGCTACACCTTC; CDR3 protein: CSVEYTGSDGYTF
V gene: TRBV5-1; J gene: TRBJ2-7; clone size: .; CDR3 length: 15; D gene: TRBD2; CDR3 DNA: TGCGCCAGCAGCCAAGACAGCGGGAGGTCCTACGAGCAGTACTTC; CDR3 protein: CASSQDSGRSYEQYF